This T cell receptor beta chain is drawn from a study of a mutant IDH1 vaccine in newly diagnosed glioma. In the study overall: The timing of visit V12 was week 35, and that of visit V13 was week 47.

Libraries were prepared by immunoSEQ multiplex PCR; TCRdb keeps only in-frame clonotypes and omits some of them. The sample contains around 94,000 clones, 89% of which appear only once. Findings and limits, study-wide: Patients showed vaccine-induced immune responses at a rate of 80% to 95%.

Described time point: week 47, end of study. One vaccine dose held 300 ug of mutant IDH1 20-mer peptide and came with topical imiquimod. This clone was seen a few times. Antigen unknown. This receptor was obtained from a woman between 45 and 65 years old with glioma. The sample consisted of PBMCs, taken from a glioma patient whose treatment included an IDH1 peptide vaccine.

CDR3 sequence (DNA): TGCAGCGCCCCGACAGGGGGAACCAATAACTATGGCTACACCTTC. It codes for CSAPTGGTNNYGYTF. The V gene is TRBV29-1, the J gene TRBJ1-2, with 9 bases matching TRBD1. The CDR3 totals 15 residues. Germline trimming cut 7 bases from V and 1 base from J; bases unmatched to any gene: 10. Looked up from germline, CDR1 is SQVTM and CDR2 is ANQGSEA.